Listed here are 25 T cell receptor beta chains from one sample, sequenced in a study of shared T cell receptors in the human thymus. Clones were sequenced by immunoSEQ multiplex PCR, and TCRdb holds only the in-frame ones, with some missing. The table includes hundreds of thousands of clones, 80% to 90% detected once. In addition, the sample was reused for a study of human thymus T cells.

The sample comprised thymocytes. The receptors were sampled from a boy under two years old with a congenital heart defect.

This rearrangement joins TRBV18 to TRBJ2-2; 8 bases align to TRBD1. The CDR3 is 16 amino acids. Per the germline V gene, CDR1 is KGHSH and CDR2 is LQKENI. Trimming cost V 3 bases and J 4 bases; bases outside gene matches: 7. CDR3 residues: CASSPLYRGATGELFF. In DNA, the CDR3 is TGTGCCAGCTCACCCTTGTACAGGGGGGCCACCGGGGAGCTGTTTTTT.

V usage is TRBV4-3 and J usage is TRBJ1-2, with D possibly TRBD1 on 6 matching bases. Trimming cost V 4 bases and J 4 bases, with 16 bases left between them. CDR1 and CDR2 (germline): LGHNA, YSLEER. This CDR3 contains 15 residues. The CDR3 reads CASSPTQGWLYGYTF. CDR3 DNA: TGCGCCAGCAGCCCAACACAGGGATGGCTCTATGGCTACACCTTC.

On this clone itself: Other DNA sequences of this sample code for an identical CDR3. The chain carries TRBV2 and TRBJ1-5, with D possibly TRBD1 on 6 matching bases. The ends were cut back, 6 bases at V and 3 bases at J, with 9 bases in the middle. The length of the CDR3 is 13 residues. Looked up from germline, CDR1 is SNHLY and CDR2 is FYNNEI. The CDR3 nucleotides read TGTGCCAGCAGCAGGGGCCCCAATCAGCCCCAGCATTTT. Its translation: CASSRGPNQPQHF.

This clone was detected once. The V and J genes are TRBV29-1 and TRBJ2-1; 8 bases map to TRBD2. The CDR3 covers 14 residues. V was pared by 6 bases and J by 7 bases, with 11 bases of the junction left unmatched. CDR1 is SQVTM, CDR2 ANQGSEA, per germline. The CDR3 reads CSVSPRASGNEQFF. CDR3 nucleotides: TGCAGCGTCAGCCCGAGGGCTAGCGGGAATGAGCAGTTCTTC.

The chain employs TRBV6-1 and TRBJ2-1; D may be TRBD1 (5 bases). Germline assignment: CDR1 MNHNS and CDR2 SASEGT. This CDR3 contains 12 residues. The V end was cut by 8 bases, the J end by 4 bases, with 9 bases between. CDR3 sequence: CASVQDYNEQFF. As DNA, the CDR3 is TGTGCCAGCGTACAGGATTACAATGAGCAGTTCTTC.

The chain is built from TRBV5-6 and TRBJ1-6; no firm D call. The CDR3 covers 15 residues. The V gene's germline CDR1 is SGHDT and CDR2 YYEEEE. V gave up 2 bases and J gave up 1 base, with 7 bases separating them. This CDR3 is CASSFANSYNSPLHF. CDR3 bases: TGTGCCAGCAGCTTTGCGAATTCCTATAATTCACCCCTCCACTTT.

The chain joins TRBV11-2 to TRBJ2-4; a possible D gene is TRBD2 (5 bases). V lost 4 bases and J lost 2, with 15 bases in between. The CDR3 runs 16 residues. Per the germline V gene, CDR1 is SGHAT and CDR2 is FQNNGV. The CDR3 spells CASSSTRTRSKNIQYF. In DNA, the CDR3 is TGTGCCAGCAGCTCGACCCGTACTAGGTCCAAAAACATTCAGTACTTC.

The V call is TRBV7-2, the J call TRBJ2-3; 12 bases fit TRBD2. This CDR3 contains 17 residues. Germline V gene lookup returns CDR1 SGHTA and CDR2 FQGNSA. The V segment lost 5 bases and the J segment 2 bases; nucleotides outside the gene matches: 8. The CDR3 DNA sequence: TGTGCCAGCAGCCCTAGACTAGCGGGAGAGACCACAGATACGCAGTATTTT. Amino acid sequence: CASSPRLAGETTDTQYF.

This clone was picked up a small number of times. The chain couples TRBV28 to TRBJ2-7; tentative D call: TRBD1 (6 bases). Deletions cut 10 bases from V and 2 bases from J, with 12 bases between. The V gene's germline CDR1 is MDHEN and CDR2 SYDVKM. This CDR3 comprises 12 residues. CDR3 amino acids: CATRTVTYEQYF. CDR3 DNA: TGTGCCACCCGGACAGTTACCTACGAGCAGTACTTC. Looking up the rest from reference TRBV28 and TRBJ2-7 gives the full variable domain: DVKVTQSSRYLVKRTGEKVFLECVQDMDHENMFWYRQDPGLGLRLIYFSYDVKMKEKGDIPEGYSVSREKKERFSLILESASTNQTSMYLCATRTVTYEQYFGPGTRLTVT.

The rearrangement uses TRBV6-5 and TRBJ2-6; D call uncertain. The CDR3 totals 15 residues. The ends were cut back, 1 base at V and 0 bases at J, with 4 bases in the middle. Per the germline V gene, CDR1 is MNHEY and CDR2 is SVGAGI. The CDR3 nucleotides are TGTGCCAGCAGTTACTGGCTCTCTGGGGCCAACGTCCTGACTTTC. This sequence encodes CASSYWLSGANVLTF.

This sequence joins TRBV2 and TRBJ2-7; the match to TRBD1 covers 8 bases. Germline V gene data show CDR1 as SNHLY and CDR2 as FYNNEI. The CDR3 totals 13 residues. Trimming took 2 bases from V and 6 from J; bases not matched to a gene: 3. The CDR3 DNA follows: TGTGCCAGCAGTGAAACAGGGGGGTGCGAGCAGTACTTC. Its protein is CASSETGGCEQYF.

As for this clone: The germline gene is not matched at one end of the junction; a read error may be the cause. This chain's CDR3 is CASSQEGAGGNF. The CDR3 nucleotides read TGCGCCAGCAGCCAAGAAGGCGCAGGGGGAAACTTC. The chain uses TRBV4-1 and TRBJ2-4; TRBD1 aligns across 7 bases. Germline assignment: CDR1 MGHRA and CDR2 YSYEKL. The CDR3 is 12 amino acids.

The CDR3 is CASSALAGGETGELFF. CDR3 in DNA: TGTGCCAGCAGCGCTTTAGCGGGAGGGGAGACCGGGGAGCTGTTTTTT. The rearrangement links TRBV11-2 to TRBJ2-2; 11 positions agree with TRBD2. V lost 5 bases to trimming and J lost 5 bases; unmatched junction nucleotides: 7. The CDR3 loop spans 16 amino acids. CDR1 is SGHAT and CDR2 is FQNNGV in the germline V gene.

The gene calls are TRBV27 and TRBJ2-3; 10 bases are a match to TRBD2. The CDR3 totals 17 residues. V was clipped by 0 bases and J by 1 base; unmatched bases: 4. Germline loops: CDR1 MNHEY, CDR2 SMNVEV (reference sequence). CDR3 in DNA: TGTGCCAGCAGTTTATCGGCTAGCGGGGGACGCACAGATACGCAGTATTTT. Its translation: CASSLSASGGRTDTQYF.

V is TRBV9 and J is TRBJ1-1; 9 nucleotides agree with TRBD1. The V and J ends lost 2 bases and 5 bases, in that order; junction bases with no gene match: 10. Germline CDR1 and CDR2: SGDLS and YYNGEE. CDR3 length: 16 residues. CDR3 loop: CASSVYPTGGRTEAFF. The CDR3 DNA reads TGTGCCAGCAGCGTGTATCCGACAGGGGGGAGGACTGAAGCTTTCTTT.

V usage is TRBV14 and J usage is TRBJ2-1; possible D gene TRBD2, 6 bases. This CDR3 has 17 amino acids. Germline-derived CDR1 and CDR2 are SGHDN and FVKESK. With 0 bases removed from V and 0 bases from J, the gap between germline ends came to 12 bases. The CDR3 DNA reads TGTGCCAGCAGCCAAGACCGGGCGGGGAGCTCCTACAATGAGCAGTTCTTC. Encoded protein: CASSQDRAGSSYNEQFF.

V gene TRBV5-6 combines with J gene TRBJ2-7; D remains ambiguous. Germline lookup yields CDR1 SGHDT and CDR2 YYEEEE. The CDR3 totals 13 residues. V lost 2 bases and J lost 4, with 10 bases in between. CDR3 coding DNA: TGTGCCAGCAGCTTTAGTCCCCCGTACGAGCAGTACTTC. It encodes CASSFSPPYEQYF.

Comments on this clone: The germline gene is not matched at one end of the junction; a read error may be the cause. The chain links TRBV5-1 to TRBJ2-1; 7 positions agree with TRBD2. The CDR3 sequence is 12 residues long. Germline-derived CDR1 and CDR2 are SGHRS and YFSETQ. The CDR3 DNA sequence: TGCGCCAGCAGCTTGGGGGGGGGAGACGTGATCTTC. This codes for CASSLGGGDVIF.

The CDR3 coding sequence is TGCGCCAGCAGCCAAGATAATCCTTTCAGGTTGGCTGGCTACACCTTC. Translating it yields CASSQDNPFRLAGYTF. The chain recombines TRBV4-3 with TRBJ1-2; D ambiguous. This CDR3 is 16 amino acids long. V lost 0 bases, J lost 7 bases, and 18 bases lay in between. The germline V gene has CDR1 LGHNA and CDR2 YSLEER.

The V gene is TRBV5-1, the J gene TRBJ2-1, with D uncertain. Germline CDR1 is SGHRS and CDR2 is YFSETQ. V gave up 1 base and J gave up 0 bases, with 11 bases separating them. The CDR3 runs 16 residues. CDR3 region: CASSLPDIFSYNEQFF. DNA of the CDR3: TGCGCCAGCAGCTTGCCTGACATCTTCTCCTACAATGAGCAGTTCTTC.

The rearrangement joins TRBV6-1 to TRBJ1-5; 7 bases are a match to TRBD1. V trimming: 2 bases; J trimming: 5 bases; junction bases outside the gene matches: 6. Germline V lookup: CDR1 MNHNS, CDR2 SASEGT. The CDR3 spans 15 residues. CDR3 amino acids: CASSEPGTDDQPQHF. CDR3 DNA: TGTGCCAGCAGTGAACCCGGGACAGACGATCAGCCCCAGCATTTT.

This rearrangement joins TRBV7-6 to TRBJ2-7; maybe TRBD2 (6 bases). Germline CDR1 reads SGHVS; CDR2 reads FNYEAQ. The CDR3 totals 13 residues. V dropped 5 bases and J dropped 2 bases, with 10 bases sitting between them. This chain's CDR3 is CASSPPGAYEQYF. In DNA, the CDR3 is TGTGCCAGCAGCCCTCCGGGGGCCTACGAGCAGTACTTC.

The chain employs TRBV19 and TRBJ2-1; tentative D call: TRBD1 (5 bases). V dropped 0 bases and J dropped 6 bases, with 21 bases sitting between them. Germline loops: CDR1 LNHDA, CDR2 SQIVND (reference sequence). CDR3 length equals 18 residues. For the CDR3, the DNA is TGTGCCAGTAGTATAGACCTATTCAGGGTCATGGGCGGCAATGAGCAGTTCTTC. Its protein is CASSIDLFRVMGGNEQFF.

V usage is TRBV18 and J usage is TRBJ1-2; the D is unclear. The V end was cut by 5 bases, the J end by 2 bases, with 24 bases between. Germline V lookup: CDR1 KGHSH, CDR2 LQKENI. This CDR3 spans 18 amino acids. This CDR3 reads CASSIRPEVSGKNYGYTF. The DNA of the CDR3 is TGTGCCAGCTCAATCCGGCCCGAGGTGTCTGGAAAGAACTATGGCTACACCTTC.

The chain carries TRBV13 and TRBJ2-1; 7 nucleotides line up with TRBD2. The V gene's germline CDR1 is PRHDT and CDR2 FYEKMQ (reference sequence). The length of the CDR3 is 18 residues. Trimming at V came to 1 base and at J to 0 bases, leaving 9 bases not matched to a gene. DNA for the CDR3: TGTGCCAGCAGCTTAGTTATCGGGAGGCCTCTCTCCTACAATGAGCAGTTCTTC. Translating gives CASSLVIGRPLSYNEQFF.